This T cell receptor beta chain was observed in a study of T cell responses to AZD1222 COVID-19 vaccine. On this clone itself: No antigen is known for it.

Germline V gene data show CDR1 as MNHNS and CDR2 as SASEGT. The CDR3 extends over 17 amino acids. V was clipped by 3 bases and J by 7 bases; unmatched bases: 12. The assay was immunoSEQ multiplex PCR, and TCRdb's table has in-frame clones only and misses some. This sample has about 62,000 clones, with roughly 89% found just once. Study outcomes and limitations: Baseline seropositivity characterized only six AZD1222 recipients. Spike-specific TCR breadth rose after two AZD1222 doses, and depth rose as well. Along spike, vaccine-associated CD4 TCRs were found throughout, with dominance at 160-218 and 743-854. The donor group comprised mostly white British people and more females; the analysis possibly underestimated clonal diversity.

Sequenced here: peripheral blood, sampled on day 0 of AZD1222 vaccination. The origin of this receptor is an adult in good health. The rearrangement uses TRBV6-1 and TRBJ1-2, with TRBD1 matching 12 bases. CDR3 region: CASSDGDRGHGRGGYTF. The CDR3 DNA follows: TGTGCCAGCAGTGATGGGGACAGGGGGCACGGTCGGGGTGGCTACACCTTC.